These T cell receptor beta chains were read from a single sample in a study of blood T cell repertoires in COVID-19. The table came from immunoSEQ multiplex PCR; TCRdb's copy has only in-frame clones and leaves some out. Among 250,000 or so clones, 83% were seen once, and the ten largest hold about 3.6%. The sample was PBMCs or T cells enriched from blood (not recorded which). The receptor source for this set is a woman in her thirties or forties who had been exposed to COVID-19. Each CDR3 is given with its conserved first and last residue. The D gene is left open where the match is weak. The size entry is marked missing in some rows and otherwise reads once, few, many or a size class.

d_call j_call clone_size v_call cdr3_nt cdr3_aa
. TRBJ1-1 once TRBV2 TGTGCCAGCAGTGAACTAACAGGACCGAACACTGAAGCTTTCTTT CASSELTGPNTEAFF
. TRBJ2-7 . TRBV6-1 TGTGCCAGCAGTGAAGCTTCGGGGTACGCTTACGAGCAGTACTTC CASSEASGYAYEQYF
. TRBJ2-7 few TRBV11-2 TGTGCCAGCAGCTTAGAATGGTCTAGCTTGGGCGAGCAGTACTTC CASSLEWSSLGEQYF
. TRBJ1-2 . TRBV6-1 TGTGCCAGCAGTGAAGGGGTTGGGGCCCCCTATGGCTACACCTTC CASSEGVGAPYGYTF
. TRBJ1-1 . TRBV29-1 TGCAGCGTTGCCGGGTGGAACCCCACTGAAGCTTTCTTT CSVAGWNPTEAFF
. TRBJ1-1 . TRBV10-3 TGTGCCATCAGTTATCAGGAGGACACTGAAGCTTTCTTT CAISYQEDTEAFF
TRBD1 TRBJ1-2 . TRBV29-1 TGCAGCGTTTCACCCCCCTCCCGGGACAGGGGCTATGGCTACACCTTC CSVSPPSRDRGYGYTF
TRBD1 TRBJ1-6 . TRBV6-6 TGTGCCAGCAGTCCTACAGGGGTCTACTTCCGTCCTGATAATTCACCCCTCCACTTT CASSPTGVYFRPDNSPLHF
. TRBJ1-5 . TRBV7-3 TGTGCCAGCAGCCGAGACACGAATCAGCCCCAGCATTTT CASSRDTNQPQHF
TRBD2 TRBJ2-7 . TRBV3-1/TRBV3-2 TGTGCCAGCAGCCAAGATAGCACTAGCGGGGACGAGCAGTACTTC CASSQDSTSGDEQYF
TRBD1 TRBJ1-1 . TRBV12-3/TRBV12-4 TGTGCCAGCAGATCTCGGGACAGGAAGAAAGCTTTCTTT CASRSRDRKKAFF
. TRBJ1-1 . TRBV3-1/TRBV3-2 TGTGCCAGCAGCCCACCCCGACTCGTCACTGAAGCTTTCTTT CASSPPRLVTEAFF
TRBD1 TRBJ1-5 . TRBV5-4 TGTGCCAGCAGCTTAGGGACAGGGGAGCCCCAGCATTTT CASSLGTGEPQHF
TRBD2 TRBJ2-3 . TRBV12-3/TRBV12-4 TGTGCCGCGGGGGTAGGCCCGGATACGCAGTATTTT CAAGVGPDTQYF
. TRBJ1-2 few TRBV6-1 TGTGCCAGCAGTGAAGGGCGAGAGGAATACTATGGCTACACCTTC CASSEGREEYYGYTF
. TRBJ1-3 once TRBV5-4 TGTGCCAGCAGCTTGGGACAGGTTTCCGGAAACACCATATATTTT CASSLGQVSGNTIYF
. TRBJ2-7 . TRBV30 TGTGCCTGGAGTGTGGAGGGCCGCTACGAGCAGTACTTC CAWSVEGRYEQYF
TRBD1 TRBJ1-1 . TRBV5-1 TGCGCCAGCAGCTTGGGGGCTCGGACAGGGGGTGCGAACACTGAAGCTTTCTTT CASSLGARTGGANTEAFF
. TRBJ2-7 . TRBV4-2 TGTGCCAGCAGCCAAGAACCCGCGGTAGAGCTCGACGAGCAGTACTTC CASSQEPAVELDEQYF
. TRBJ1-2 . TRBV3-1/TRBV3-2 TGTGCCAGCACCCTAGGGGGACACAGGCAGAACTATGGCTACACCTTC CASTLGGHRQNYGYTF
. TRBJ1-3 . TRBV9 TGTGCCAGCAGCGGGTCGCAGGGTTGGGGATGGAACACCATATATTTT CASSGSQGWGWNTIYF
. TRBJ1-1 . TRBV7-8 TGTGCCAGCAGCATCCGGGTTCTAAAAGGCACTGAAGCTTTCTTT CASSIRVLKGTEAFF
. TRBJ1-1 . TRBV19 TGTGCCAGTAGTATAGATGGTTCGGGGAACACTGAAGCTTTCTTT CASSIDGSGNTEAFF
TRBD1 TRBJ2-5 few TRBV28 TGTGCCAGCAGTTCAGACAGGGGTCAAGAGACCCAGTACTTC CASSSDRGQETQYF
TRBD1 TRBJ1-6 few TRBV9 TGTGCCAGCAGCCCTAACTTAAGGGGACAGGACAATTCACCCCTCCACTTT CASSPNLRGQDNSPLHF
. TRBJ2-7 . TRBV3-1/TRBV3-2 TGTGCCAGCAGCAGCCGCAGGGCAACCTACGAGCAGTACTTC CASSSRRATYEQYF
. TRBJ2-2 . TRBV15 TGTGCCACCAGCAGAGCGACCGGGGAGCTGTTTTTT CATSRATGELFF
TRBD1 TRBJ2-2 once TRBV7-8 TGTGCCAGCAGCTGGACAGGTGACACCGGGGAGCTGTTTTTT CASSWTGDTGELFF
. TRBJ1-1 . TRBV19 TGTGCCAGTAGTATCCCAGGGATTGTTACTGAAGCTTTCTTT CASSIPGIVTEAFF
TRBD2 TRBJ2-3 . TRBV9 TGTGCCAGCAGCGTATCCGGGGGGGATCGTAGCACAGATACGCAGTATTTT CASSVSGGDRSTDTQYF
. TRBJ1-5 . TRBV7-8 TGTGCCAGCAGCTTACGCCCAGGACAGAGCCTTAGCAATCAGCCCCAGCATTTT CASSLRPGQSLSNQPQHF
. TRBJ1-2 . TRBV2 TGTGCCAGCAGTGAGGGCAGGGAGGGTTTGGGCGGCTACACCTTC CASSEGREGLGGYTF
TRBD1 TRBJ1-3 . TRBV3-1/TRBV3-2 TGTGCCAGCAGCCCACCCGGGACAGGCTCTGGAAACACCATATATTTT CASSPPGTGSGNTIYF
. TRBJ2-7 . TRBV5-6 TGTGCCAGCAGCTTCCTGGCAGACGAGCAGTACTTC CASSFLADEQYF
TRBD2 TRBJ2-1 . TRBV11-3 TGTGCCAGCAGTCCTCGACTAGCGGGGGAGCAGTTCTTC CASSPRLAGEQFF
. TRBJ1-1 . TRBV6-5 TGTGCCAGCAGTTACCGGAGTAGCGGGAACACTGAAGCTTTCTTT CASSYRSSGNTEAFF
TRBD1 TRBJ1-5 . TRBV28 TGTGCCAGCAGCACCGGACAGGGGTTTTCCAATCAGCCCCAGCATTTT CASSTGQGFSNQPQHF
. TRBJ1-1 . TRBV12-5 TGTGCTAGTGGTTCCAAGCCGGGACACCTGAACACTGAAGCTTTCTTT CASGSKPGHLNTEAFF
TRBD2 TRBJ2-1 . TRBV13 TGTGCCAGCAGCCCCCTCAGAGCGGGGGGGCCCATTGCGACAATCTTC CASSPLRAGGPIATIF
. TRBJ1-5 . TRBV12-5 TGTGCTAGTGCCCCGTCCGGTCCGGGCAATCAGCCCCAGCATTTT CASAPSGPGNQPQHF
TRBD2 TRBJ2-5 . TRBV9 TGTGCCAGCAGCGCCGGACTAGTTTCGCGATCCCAAGAGACCCAGTACTTC CASSAGLVSRSQETQYF
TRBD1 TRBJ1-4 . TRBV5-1 TGCGCCAGCAGCCCCGGGACAGCAAGTGAAAAACTGTTTTTT CASSPGTASEKLFF
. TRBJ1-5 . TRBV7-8 TGTGCCAGCAGCGGATACACAGGGCCTCGGCAGCCCCAGCATTTT CASSGYTGPRQPQHF
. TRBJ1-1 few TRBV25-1 TGTGCCAGCGGAGGGACGGGAGACACTGAAGCTTTCTTT CASGGTGDTEAFF
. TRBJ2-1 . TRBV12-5 TGTGCTAGTGGTCCTCTAGGTCTCTCCTACAATGAGCAGTTCTTC CASGPLGLSYNEQFF
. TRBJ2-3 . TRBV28 TGTGCCAGTCGGGAACTAGCCCCAGATACGCAGTATTTT CASRELAPDTQYF
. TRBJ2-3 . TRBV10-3 TGTGCCATCAGTGAGGGAACTAGGAGCACAGATACGCAGTATTTT CAISEGTRSTDTQYF